Below, one TCR beta chain is given with its context. The CDR3 covers 14 residues. V lost 3 bases, J lost 2 bases, and 3 bases stayed unmatched. Germline-derived CDR1 and CDR2 are ENHRY and SYGVKD. This sample stems from a study of cytomegalovirus exposure and HLA in healthy donors. Study information: The roughly 120 validation repertoires, a later analysis reported, used the same platform as the approximately 670 repertoires from the first cohort.

Only in-frame clones appear in the TCRdb table, and some are missing; sequencing was by immunoSEQ multiplex PCR. The data hold about 220,000 clones, with just over 85% observed a single time. The sequencing input was PBMCs. The chain links TRBV10-3 to TRBJ1-2; 7 bases fit TRBD1. The TCR was taken from a woman between 18 and 29 years old in good health and CMV-seronegative. The CDR3 spells CAISDPDRNYGYTF. The DNA of the CDR3 is TGTGCCATCAGTGATCCGGACAGGAACTATGGCTACACCTTC.